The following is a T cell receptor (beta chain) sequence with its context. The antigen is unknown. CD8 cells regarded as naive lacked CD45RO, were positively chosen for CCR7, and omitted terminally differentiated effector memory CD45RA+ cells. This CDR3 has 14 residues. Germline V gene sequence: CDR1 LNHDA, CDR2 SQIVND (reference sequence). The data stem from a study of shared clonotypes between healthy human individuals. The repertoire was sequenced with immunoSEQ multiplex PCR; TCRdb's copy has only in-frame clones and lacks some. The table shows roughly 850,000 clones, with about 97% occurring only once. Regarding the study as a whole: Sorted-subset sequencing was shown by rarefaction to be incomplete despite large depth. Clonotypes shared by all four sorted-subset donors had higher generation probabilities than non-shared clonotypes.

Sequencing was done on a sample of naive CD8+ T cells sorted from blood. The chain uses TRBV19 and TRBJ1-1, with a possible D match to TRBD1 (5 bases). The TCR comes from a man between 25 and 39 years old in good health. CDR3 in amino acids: CATTPGSFPAEAFF. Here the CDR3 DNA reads TGTGCTACAACACCAGGGTCTTTTCCAGCTGAAGCTTTCTTT.